What follows is one TCR beta chain and its context. This record belongs to a study of blood T cell repertoires in COVID-19. This CDR3 has 16 residues. The germline V gene encodes CDR1 SGHDN and CDR2 FVKESK. Trimming shortened V by 0 bases and J by 8 bases, and 16 bases separated the two germline ends. Using immunoSEQ multiplex PCR, the repertoire was profiled, and TCRdb retains in-frame clones only, with some absent. The sample includes roughly 87,000 clones, around 87% of them seen just once. This receptor was taken from a middle-aged man with acute or convalescent COVID-19. Sequencing used peripheral blood. The chain links TRBV14 to TRBJ1-4; weak D call: TRBD1 (5 bases). The CDR3: CASSQDVSGFGEKLFF. The CDR3 bases are TGTGCCAGCAGCCAAGATGTCTCAGGGTTTGGAGAAAAACTGTTTTTT.